This TCR beta chain was profiled in a study of T cell responses to AZD1222 COVID-19 vaccine. Profiled with immunoSEQ multiplex PCR; TCRdb holds only in-frame clones, not every one. Here the sample spans over 150,000 clones, 90% to 95% being singletons. Looked up from germline, CDR1 is SGHAT and CDR2 is FQNNGV. V was clipped by 1 base and J by 6 bases, with 13 bases between them. The CDR3 length is 15 residues. As regards this clone: Its antigen remains unknown.

Study-level results: Sampling that yielded the repertoires occurred only after the peak T cell response. Clonal diversity may have been underestimated in mostly white British donors. Just a handful of people given AZD1222 tested seropositive at baseline. CD4 TCRs linked to vaccination spanned spike, dominating at 160-218 and 743-854.

The rearrangement uses TRBV11-2 and TRBJ2-1; D may be TRBD2 (6 bases). The clonotype was recovered from an adult in good health. Sequences were derived from peripheral blood, sampled on day 0 of MenACWY control vaccination. The CDR3 sequence: CASSLVASVVNEQFF. Here the CDR3 DNA reads TGTGCCAGCAGCTTAGTCGCTAGCGTCGTCAATGAGCAGTTCTTC.